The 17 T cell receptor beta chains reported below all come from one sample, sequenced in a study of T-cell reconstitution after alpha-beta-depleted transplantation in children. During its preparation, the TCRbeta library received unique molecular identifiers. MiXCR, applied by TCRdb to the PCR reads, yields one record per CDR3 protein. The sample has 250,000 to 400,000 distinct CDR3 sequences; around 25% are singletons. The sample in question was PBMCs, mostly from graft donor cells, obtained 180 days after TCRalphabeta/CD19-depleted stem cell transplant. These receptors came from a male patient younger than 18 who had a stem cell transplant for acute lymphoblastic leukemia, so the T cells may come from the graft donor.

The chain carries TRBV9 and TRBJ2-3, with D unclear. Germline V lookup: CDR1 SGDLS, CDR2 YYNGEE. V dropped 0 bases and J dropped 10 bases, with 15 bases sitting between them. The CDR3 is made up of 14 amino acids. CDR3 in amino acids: CASSVDPATPSQYF. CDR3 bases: TGTGCCAGCAGCGTAGATCCGGCGACCCCATCGCAGTATTTT.

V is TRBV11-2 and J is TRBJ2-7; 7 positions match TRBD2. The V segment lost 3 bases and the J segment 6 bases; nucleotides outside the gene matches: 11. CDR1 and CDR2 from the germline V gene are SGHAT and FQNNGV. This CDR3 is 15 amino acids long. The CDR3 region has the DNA TGTGCCAGCAGCTTTGGTCGGGCGGGAGCGGGCGAGCAGTACTTC. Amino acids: CASSFGRAGAGEQYF.

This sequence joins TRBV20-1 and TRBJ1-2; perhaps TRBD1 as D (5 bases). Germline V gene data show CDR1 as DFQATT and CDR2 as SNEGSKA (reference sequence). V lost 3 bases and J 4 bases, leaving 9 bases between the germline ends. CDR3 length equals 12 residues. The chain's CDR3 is CSASSRAYGYTF. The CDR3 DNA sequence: TGCAGTGCTAGCTCCAGGGCCTATGGCTACACCTTC.

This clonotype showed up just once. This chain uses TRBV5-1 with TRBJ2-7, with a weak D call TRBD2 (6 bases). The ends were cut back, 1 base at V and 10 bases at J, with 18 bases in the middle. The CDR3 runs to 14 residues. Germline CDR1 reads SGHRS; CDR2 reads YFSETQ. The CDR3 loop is CASSLQASALGQYF. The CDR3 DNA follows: TGCGCCAGCAGCTTGCAGGCTAGCGCGCTGGGTCAGTACTTC.

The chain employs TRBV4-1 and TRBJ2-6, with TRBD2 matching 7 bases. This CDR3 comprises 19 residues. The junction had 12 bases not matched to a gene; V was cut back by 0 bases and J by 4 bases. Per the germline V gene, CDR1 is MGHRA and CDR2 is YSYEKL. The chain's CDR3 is CASSQDAPGLYMGANVLTF. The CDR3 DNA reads TGCGCCAGCAGCCAAGATGCTCCGGGACTATATATGGGGGCCAACGTCCTGACTTTC.

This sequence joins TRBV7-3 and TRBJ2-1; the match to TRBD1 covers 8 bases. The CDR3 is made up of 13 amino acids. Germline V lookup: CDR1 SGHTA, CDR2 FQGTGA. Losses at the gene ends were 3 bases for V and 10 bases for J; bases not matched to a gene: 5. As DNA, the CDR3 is TGTGCCAGCAGCTTTGGACAGGGCTCGGAGCAGTTCTTC. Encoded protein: CASSFGQGSEQFF.

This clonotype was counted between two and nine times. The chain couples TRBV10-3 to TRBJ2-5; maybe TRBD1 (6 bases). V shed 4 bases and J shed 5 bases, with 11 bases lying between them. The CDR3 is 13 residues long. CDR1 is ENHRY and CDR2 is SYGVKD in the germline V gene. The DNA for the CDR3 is TGTGCCATCAGTGGTACAGGGATGGAGACCCAGTACTTC. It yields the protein CAISGTGMETQYF.

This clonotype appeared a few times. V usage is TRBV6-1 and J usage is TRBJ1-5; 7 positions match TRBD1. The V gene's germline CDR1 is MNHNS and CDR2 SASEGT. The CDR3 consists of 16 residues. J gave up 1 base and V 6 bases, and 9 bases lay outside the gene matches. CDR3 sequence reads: CASRRIPGQSNQPQHF. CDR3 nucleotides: TGTGCCAGCAGGCGAATCCCGGGACAGAGCAATCAGCCCCAGCATTTT.

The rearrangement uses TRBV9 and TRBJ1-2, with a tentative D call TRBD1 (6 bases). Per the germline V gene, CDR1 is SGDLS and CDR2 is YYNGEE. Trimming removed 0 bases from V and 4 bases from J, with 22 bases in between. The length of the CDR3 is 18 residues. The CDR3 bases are TGTGCCAGCAGCGTAGGAAGGCCCACCAGGGGATGGGTCTATGGCTACACCTTC. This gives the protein CASSVGRPTRGWVYGYTF.

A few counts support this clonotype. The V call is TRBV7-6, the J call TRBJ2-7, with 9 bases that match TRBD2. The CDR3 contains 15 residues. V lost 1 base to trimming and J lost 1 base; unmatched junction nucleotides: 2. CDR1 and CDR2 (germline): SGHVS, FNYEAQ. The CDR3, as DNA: TGTGCCAGCAGCTTAGGCGGGAGGGCGTCCTACGAGCAGTACTTC. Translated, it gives CASSLGGRASYEQYF.

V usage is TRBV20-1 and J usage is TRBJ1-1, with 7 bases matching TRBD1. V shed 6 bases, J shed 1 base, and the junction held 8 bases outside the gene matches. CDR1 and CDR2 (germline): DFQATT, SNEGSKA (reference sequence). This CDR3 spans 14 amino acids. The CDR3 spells CSAPEGQPNTEAFF. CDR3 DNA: TGCAGTGCCCCCGAGGGACAGCCGAACACTGAAGCTTTCTTT.

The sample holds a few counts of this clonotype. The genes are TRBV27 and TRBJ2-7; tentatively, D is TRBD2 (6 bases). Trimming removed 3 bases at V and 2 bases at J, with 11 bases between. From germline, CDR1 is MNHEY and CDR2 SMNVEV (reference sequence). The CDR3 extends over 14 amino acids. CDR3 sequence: CASSFGTATYEQYF. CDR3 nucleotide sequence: TGTGCCAGCAGTTTCGGGACTGCCACCTACGAGCAGTACTTC.

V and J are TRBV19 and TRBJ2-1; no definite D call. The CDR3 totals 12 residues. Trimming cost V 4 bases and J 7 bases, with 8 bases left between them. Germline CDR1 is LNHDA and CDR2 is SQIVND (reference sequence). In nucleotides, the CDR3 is TGTGCCAGTAGTACGCAGAGGAATGAGCAGTTCTTC. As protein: CASSTQRNEQFF.

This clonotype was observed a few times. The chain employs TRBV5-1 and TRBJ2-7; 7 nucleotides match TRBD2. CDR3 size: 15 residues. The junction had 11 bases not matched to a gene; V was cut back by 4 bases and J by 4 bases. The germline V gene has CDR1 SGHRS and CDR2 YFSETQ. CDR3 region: CASSPGTIRAYEQYF. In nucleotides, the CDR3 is TGCGCCAGCAGCCCTGGGACTATTCGGGCTTACGAGCAGTACTTC.

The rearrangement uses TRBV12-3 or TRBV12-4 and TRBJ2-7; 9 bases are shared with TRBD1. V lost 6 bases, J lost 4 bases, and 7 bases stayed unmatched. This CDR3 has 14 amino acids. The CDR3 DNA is TGTGCCAGCAGAAGACAGGGGGATTCTTACGAGCAGTACTTC. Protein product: CASRRQGDSYEQYF.

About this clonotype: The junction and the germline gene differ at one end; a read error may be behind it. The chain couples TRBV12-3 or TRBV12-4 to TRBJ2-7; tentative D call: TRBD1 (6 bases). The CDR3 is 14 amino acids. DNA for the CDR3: TGTGCCAGCAGTCAAACAGGGTACTCCAACGAGCAGTACTTC. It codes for CASSQTGYSNEQYF.

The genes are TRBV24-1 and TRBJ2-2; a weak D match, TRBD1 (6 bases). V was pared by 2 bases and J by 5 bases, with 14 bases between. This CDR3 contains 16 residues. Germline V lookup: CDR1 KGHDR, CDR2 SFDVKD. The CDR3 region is CATSDSEGHLTGELFF. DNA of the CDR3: TGTGCCACCAGTGATTCAGAGGGACACTTAACCGGGGAGCTGTTTTTT.